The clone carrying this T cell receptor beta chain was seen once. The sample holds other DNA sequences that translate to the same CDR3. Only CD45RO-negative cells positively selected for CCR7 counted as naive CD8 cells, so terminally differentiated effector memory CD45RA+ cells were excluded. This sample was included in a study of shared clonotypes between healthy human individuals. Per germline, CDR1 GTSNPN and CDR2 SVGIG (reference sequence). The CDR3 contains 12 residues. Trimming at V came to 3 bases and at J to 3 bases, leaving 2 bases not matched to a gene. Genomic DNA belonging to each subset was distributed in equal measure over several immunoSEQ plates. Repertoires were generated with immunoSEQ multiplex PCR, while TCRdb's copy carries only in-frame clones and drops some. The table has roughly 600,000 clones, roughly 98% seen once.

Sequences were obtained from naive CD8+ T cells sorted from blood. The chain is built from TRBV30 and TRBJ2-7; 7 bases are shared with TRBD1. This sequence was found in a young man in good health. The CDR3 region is CAWSGDSYEQYF. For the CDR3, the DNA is TGTGCCTGGAGCGGGGACAGCTACGAGCAGTACTTC.